This entry features one T cell receptor beta chain sequence. No antigen is known for it. These data come from a study of cytomegalovirus exposure and HLA in healthy donors. Study overall: An early release of data contained 75 million to 90 million unique TCRs, which came from HLA-typed donors.

Use of 60 Vbeta and 13 Jbeta primers characterized the PCR. The assay was immunoSEQ multiplex PCR, and TCRdb's table has in-frame clones only and misses some. The sample has 190,000 or so clones; around 83% are singletons. Germline V gene lookup returns CDR1 LGHNT and CDR2 FRNRAP. This CDR3 comprises 15 residues. Trimming removed 7 bases at V and 1 base at J, with 13 bases between. Findings and caveats of the study: Association of a missense DCLRE1C variant with TCR beta V- and J-gene trimming was reported in a later analysis. Most TCR beta V segments were productive about 87% or about 30% of the time in an earlier analysis.

These donors, healthy bone marrow donors, were studied. The sample consisted of PBMCs. V and J are TRBV12-5 and TRBJ2-2; D might be TRBD1 (6 bases). The origin of this receptor is a man aged 45-65 years in good health and CMV-seronegative. The CDR3 DNA reads as TGTGCTAGTGCTCCCCCGGACAGGAACACCGGGGAGCTGTTTTTT. This translates into CASAPPDRNTGELFF.